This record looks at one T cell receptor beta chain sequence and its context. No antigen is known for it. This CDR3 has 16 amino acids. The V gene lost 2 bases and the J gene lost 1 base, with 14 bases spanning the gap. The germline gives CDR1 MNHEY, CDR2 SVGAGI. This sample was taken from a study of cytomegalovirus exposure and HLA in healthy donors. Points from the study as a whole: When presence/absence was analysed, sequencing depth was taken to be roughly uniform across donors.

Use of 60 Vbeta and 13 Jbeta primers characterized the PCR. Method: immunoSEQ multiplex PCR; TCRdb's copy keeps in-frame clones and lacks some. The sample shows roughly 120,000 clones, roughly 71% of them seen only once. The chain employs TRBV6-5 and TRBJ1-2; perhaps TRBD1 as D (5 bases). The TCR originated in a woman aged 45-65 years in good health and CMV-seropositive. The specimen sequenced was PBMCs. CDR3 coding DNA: TGTGCCAGCAGTTACGGCTTGGCAGGGTATAACTATGGCTACACCTTC. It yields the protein CASSYGLAGYNYGYTF.